This TCR beta chain was found in a study of cytomegalovirus exposure and HLA in healthy donors (dated by TCRdb to 2016 to 2017). As for the study more broadly: According to an earlier analysis of 587 of the donors, about 179 million T cells yielded 120 million or so unique TCR beta sequences and less than 300 Gb of sequence data. About 300 gigabases of sequencing data and roughly 81 million unique TCR sequences made up an early release that covered around 640 HLA-typed donors. The genetic ancestry cluster associated with self-reported Caucasian donors included over 80% of the approximately 430 genotyped donors. The study aimed to test whether signatures of past pathogen exposure could be identified by cataloging public T cell receptors. Using immunosequencing, the study profiled T cell repertoires from 640 or so subjects and related those repertoires to cytomegalovirus serostatus. Along with the approximately 620-subject first cohort, a separate validation cohort of over a hundred different subjects was used. High-throughput TCR immunosequencing, statistical association of individual TCRs with disease status, and machine learning were combined to predict cytomegalovirus infection status. To study patterns of TCR occurrence, a later analysis re-analyzed previously published TCR beta repertoires from 666 donors and added high-resolution HLA genotyping. In the later analysis, no new phenotypic data were used to find candidate immune exposures; instead, reliance was placed on TCR beta sequences and their occurrence across donors. In an earlier analysis of 500 to 650 of the donors, high-throughput TCR beta sequencing was used to judge whether each TCR beta V gene segment behaved as functional or pseudogenic. Donor age, sex, ethnicity and CMV serostatus were compiled alongside the repertoire data. In a later genetic analysis, genome-wide SNP genotypes for about 55% of the roughly 700 donors were used, and that subset was treated as a discovery cohort. Every repertoire in the discovery cohort had been generated on one and the same sequencing platform. Both class I and class II loci were covered by HLA typing, at four-digit resolution. Typing coverage differed by locus: A, B, C, DRB1 and DQB1 were typed in roughly 620-630 donors, DQA1 in 500 to 550, DPA1 in some 570, and DPB1 in around 440. Four or five DR-DQ haplotypes were treated as single units for association and clustering because of strong linkage in the cohort. Across about 370 genotyped donors of the cohort, an average of about 240,000 unique TCR beta nucleotide sequences per donor were sequenced, and roughly 18% of those sequences were non-productive. Overall study outcomes, separate from this receptor: Sequencing depth was assumed to be roughly uniform across donors in the presence/absence analyses, though that assumption may not hold. The classifier was reported to diagnose cytomegalovirus status with high specificity and sensitivity in both the original and validation cohorts. It was suggested by the authors that the approach could potentially be generalized to other disease states and immunological phenotypes. A few of the identified cytomegalovirus-associated TCR beta chains were confirmed in vitro to be specific for cytomegalovirus antigens. An earlier analysis of approximately 540 of the donors showed that most TCR beta V segments appeared in productive rearrangements either about 87% or about 30% of the time, which broadly matched IMGT annotations. Because HLA typing was unavailable for some donors at each locus, only the typed subset was used in association tests. In a later analysis, most CMV-associated TCR beta chains were found to appear HLA-restricted, with HLA associations seemingly driven largely by CMV exposure. Compared with equally common non-associated chains, HLA-associated TCR beta chains in a later analysis were more clonally expanded and had lower generation probabilities. In a later analysis, TCR association rates were found to vary across HLA loci, with the most associated TCRs seen for DRB1 alleles and the fewest for HLA-C alleles. The only immune exposure information available for the cohort was CMV serostatus. According to a later genetic analysis, donors in an Asian-associated ancestry cluster had fewer N-insertions in productive TCRs than the approximately 670-donor mean. Correlated functional status among segregating V segments might reflect linkage disequilibrium, but an unknown experimental factor could not be ruled out. Specific HLA alleles were associated with 15,000 to 20,000 TCR beta sequences at a false discovery rate of 0.05 in a later analysis. Because counts were too low, 15 to 20 rarely observed V segments, including chromosome 9 orphons, were left out of the earlier analysis of 500 to 650 of the donors. The sequencing pipeline was judged likely to have produced a cluster of highly shared sequence variants as a technical artifact. This cohort had only TCR beta chains sequenced, and the lack of alpha or paired-chain data limited which features could be detected. According to a later analysis, parvovirus B19, influenza, CMV and Epstein-Barr virus appeared linked to several top co-occurrence clusters. In a later genetic analysis, a missense DCLRE1C variant was associated with V-gene and J-gene trimming of TCR beta chains, and the association was replicated in an independent cohort. When HLA alleles, especially DR and DQ, strongly co-occurred, TCR associations were difficult to assign to individual alleles. A further reported finding was that TCR beta sequences accurately predicted the HLA-A and HLA-B alleles for most subjects in the first cohort. Across donors, most TCR sequences were observed very rarely, whereas some public TCRs were present in many individuals. In the study, some 160 TCR beta chains were listed as associated with cytomegalovirus.

The method behind the library was the immunoSEQ multiplex PCR assay. For the multiplex PCR, a mixture combining 60 forward primers for TCR Vbeta segments and 13 reverse primers for TCR Jbeta segments was used. The CDR3 region of rearranged TCR beta genes was amplified from genomic DNA by a multiplex PCR assay. Amplified TCR beta libraries were sequenced as 87-base-pair reads on the Illumina HiSeq System. The published analysis was carried out like this. A later analysis tallied 70 million to 100 million unique TCR beta chains across the 666 repertoires, and around 10 million of those chains were shared by two or more donors. Raw reads were error-corrected and collapsed into unique sequences by a nearest-neighbor algorithm in which closely related sequences were merged to remove PCR and sequencing errors. V, D and J gene segments were assigned by aligning CDR3 sequences to IMGT reference sequences. Each retained sequence needed at least a six-nucleotide match to both a V gene segment and a J gene segment. Rearrangements were classified as productive when the CDR3 lacked stop codons and remained in frame with V and J, and all other rearrangements were classified as non-productive. CDR3 was defined according to IMGT convention as the region running from the second conserved V-encoded cysteine to the conserved J-encoded phenylalanine. The earlier analysis of about 530 of the donors excluded any sequence lacking an unambiguous match to a single V gene segment. In an earlier analysis of approximately 560 of the donors, a V segment was called functional when productive rearrangements were above 56.7%, and segregating when the standard deviation between donors exceeded 5%. A statistical classification framework was developed to diagnose cytomegalovirus status using the catalog of TCR beta chain sequences. V and J gene assignment, in a later analysis, came from comparing TCR nucleotide sequences with IMGT/GENE-DB human TR gene sequences. The TCRdist pipeline was used in a later analysis to assign CDR3 sequences and most-parsimonious VDJ recombination scenarios. In a later analysis, each TCR beta chain was defined by its CDR3 amino acid sequence together with its V-gene family, and reads without a unique V-gene family were excluded. A later analysis removed 500 to 650 highly shared, low-generation-probability nucleotide sequences to deal with suspected cross-contamination and a sequencing artifact. In a later analysis, a clonal expansion index for each public chain was calculated from normalized within-repertoire ranks of inferred template counts. Generation probabilities in a later analysis came from a VDJ recombination model fitted to out-of-frame rearrangements, and those results were checked against IGoR. A later analysis scored TCR-TCR, TCR-HLA and TCR-CMV co-occurrence with hypergeometric tests, applying a repertoire-size bias correction to TCR pairs. In a later analysis, false discovery rates were estimated by permuting HLA or CMV assignments 20 times. A later analysis grouped co-occurring TCRs with DBSCAN, adding TCRdist sequence similarity when clustering within HLA-allele-positive subsets. Co-occurrence clustering excluded repertoires with fewer than 30,000 or more than 120,000 public chains, plus five with anomalous nucleotide sharing. Not all clones reach the TCRdb copy of this immuneACCESS table, which keeps in-frame sequences only. Checked studies attribute under half of the gap to unresolved V genes and leave the rest unexplained. The V and J calls and clone size are taken from that table; D and trimming were inferred from the DNA. The sample includes approximately 110,000 clones, with roughly 80% observed a single time. The ten largest clones add up to over 20% of the sample.

On this clone: The specificity of this receptor is unknown. One base away there is no much larger clone; base qualities are not given.

The cohort was made up of 650 to 700 healthy bone marrow donors. Cohort members were all nominally healthy when sampled, although unrecorded immune exposures were likely present. The donor was CMV seropositive and belonged to the group of 270 or so seropositive cohort members. Each donor provided a peripheral blood sample, and peripheral blood mononuclear cells were used for TCR beta sequencing. Genomic DNA extraction from the blood cell samples was performed with the Qiagen DNeasy Blood Extraction Kit. Input material: PBMCs. This clonotype was sampled from a man aged 25 to 45 in good health and CMV-seropositive.

The CDR3 has the sequence CASSLNEGFGEKLFF. The sequenced DNA: TGTGCCAGCAGCTTGAATGAGGGTTTCGGGGAAAAACTGTTTTTT. The rearranged chain carries TRBV11-2 and TRBJ1-4, with an unclear D gene assignment. The CDR3 contains 15 residues, cysteine and phenylalanine counted. This entry keeps only the CDR3 DNA: 45 bases, framed from base 1. Sequences SGHAT (CDR1) and FQNNGV (CDR2) are obtained from the germline V gene. Deletion took 3 bases off V and 8 bases off J, with a span of 16 bases between the germline ends.